A single T cell receptor (beta chain) is shown here with its context. Its antigen remains unknown. Repertoires were generated with immunoSEQ multiplex PCR, while TCRdb's copy carries only in-frame clones and drops some. The repertoire holds 160,000 or so clones, with 80% to 90% as singletons. The source of the sample is a study of T cell responses to AZD1222 COVID-19 vaccine. Study-wide findings and caveats: CD4 TCRs covered the whole spike, strongest at regions 160-218 and 743-854. Reportedly, nearly half the spike-specific TCRs target unmutated variant regions.

V lost 6 bases to trimming and J lost 8 bases, with 8 bases between them. Looked up from germline, CDR1 is SGHNT and CDR2 is YENEEA. The CDR3 is 11 residues long. This clonotype was sampled from an adult who received the AZD1222 COVID-19 vaccine. The chain has TRBV11-3 and TRBJ2-1; the D gene is possibly TRBD2 (7 bases). The sequencing here drew on peripheral blood, taken 28 days after the second AZD1222 dose. This CDR3 reads CASRGGDEQFF. CDR3 nucleotide sequence: TGTGCCAGCAGAGGGGGGGATGAGCAGTTCTTC.